This TCR beta chain comes out of a study of T cells after somatic rescue of genetic block. The CDR3 has 13 residues. J gave up 7 bases and V 2 bases, and 3 bases lay outside the gene matches. Germline CDR1 MNHEY, CDR2 SVGAGI. The repertoire was sequenced with immunoSEQ multiplex PCR; TCRdb's copy has only in-frame clones and lacks some. The repertoire holds about 12,000 clones, under 85% seen once, with roughly a fifth in the top ten. This clone has more than one count but fewer than ten. The receptor was isolated from a boy aged 5-17 years. Sequencing used peripheral blood mononuclear cells (PBMCs). The V gene is TRBV6-5, the J gene TRBJ1-2, with 8 nucleotides matching TRBD1. This chain's CDR3 is CASSYDRGSGYTF. The CDR3 DNA sequence: TGTGCCAGCAGTTACGACAGGGGAAGTGGCTACACCTTC.